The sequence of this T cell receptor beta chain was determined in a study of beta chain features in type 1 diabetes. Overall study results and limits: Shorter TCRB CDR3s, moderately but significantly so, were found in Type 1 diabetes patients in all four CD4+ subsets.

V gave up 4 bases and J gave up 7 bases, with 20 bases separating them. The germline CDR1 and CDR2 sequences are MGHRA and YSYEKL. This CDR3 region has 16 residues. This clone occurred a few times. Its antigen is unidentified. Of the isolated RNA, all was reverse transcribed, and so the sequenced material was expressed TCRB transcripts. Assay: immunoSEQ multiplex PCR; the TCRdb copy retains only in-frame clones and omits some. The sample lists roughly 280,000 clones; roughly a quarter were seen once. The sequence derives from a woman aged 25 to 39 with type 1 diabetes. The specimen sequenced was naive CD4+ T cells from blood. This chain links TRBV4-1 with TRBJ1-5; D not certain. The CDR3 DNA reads TGCGCCAGCAGCCGATCTTCTCGTCCCCAGGTCCAGCCCCAGCATTTT. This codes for CASSRSSRPQVQPQHF.